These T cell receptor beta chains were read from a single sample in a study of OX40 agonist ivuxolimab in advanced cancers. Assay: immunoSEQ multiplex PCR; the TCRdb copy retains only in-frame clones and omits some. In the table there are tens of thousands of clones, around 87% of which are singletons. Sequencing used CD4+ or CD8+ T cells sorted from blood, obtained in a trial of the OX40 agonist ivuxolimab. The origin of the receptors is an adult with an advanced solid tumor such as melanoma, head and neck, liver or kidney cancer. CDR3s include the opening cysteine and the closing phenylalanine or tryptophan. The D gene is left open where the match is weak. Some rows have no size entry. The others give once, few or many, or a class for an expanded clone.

CASSLALREETQYF	TGTGCCAGCAGCTTAGCGCTCAGGGAAGAGACCCAGTACTTC	TRBJ2-5	NA	TRBV7-2	NA
CASSAFTDTQYF	TGTGCCAGCAGCGCGTTCACAGATACGCAGTATTTT	TRBJ2-3	NA	TRBV7-2	NA
CASSLESASGSGDEQFF	TGTGCCAGCAGCTTGGAGAGTGCTAGCGGGAGTGGGGATGAGCAGTTCTTC	TRBJ2-1	TRBD2	TRBV5-8	few
CASSREHGYTF	TGTGCCAGCAGTCGCGAGCATGGCTACACCTTC	TRBJ1-2	NA	TRBV2	NA
CASSGRVGTEAFF	TGTGCCAGCAGCGGCAGGGTAGGAACTGAAGCTTTCTTT	TRBJ1-1	NA	TRBV5-4	NA
CASSARQGCDSGNTIYF	TGTGCCAGCAGCGCAAGACAGGGATGCGACTCTGGAAACACCATATATTTT	TRBJ1-3	NA	TRBV21-1	NA
CASSLRLAGGETQYF	TGCGCCAGCAGCCTCCGACTAGCGGGGGGTGAGACCCAGTACTTC	TRBJ2-5	TRBD2	TRBV4-3	once
CAWSPLSQQFF	TGTGCCTGGAGTCCACTATCTCAGCAGTTCTTC	TRBJ2-1	NA	TRBV30	NA
CASSSRLQPLGETQYF	TGTGCCAGCAGTTCTCGACTGCAACCCCTAGGGGAGACCCAGTACTTC	TRBJ2-5	NA	TRBV7-9	NA
CASRRGTSLNTGELFF	TGTGCCAGCAGGAGGGGGACATCCCTGAACACCGGGGAGCTGTTTTTT	TRBJ2-2	NA	TRBV11-2	NA
CSAKGGYEQYF	TGCAGTGCTAAAGGGGGATACGAGCAGTACTTC	TRBJ2-7	NA	TRBV20-1	NA
CASSYGGNTEAFF	TGTGCCAGCAGTTACGGGGGGAACACTGAAGCTTTCTTT	TRBJ1-1	NA	TRBV6-5	NA
CASSFRDRYSPLHF	TGTGCCAGCAGCTTCCGGGACAGATATTCACCCCTCCACTTT	TRBJ1-6	TRBD1	TRBV5-6	once
CAWSASILSGANVLTF	TGTGCCTGGAGTGCCTCAATTTTATCCGGGGCCAACGTCCTGACTTTC	TRBJ2-6	NA	TRBV30	NA
CASSMGQNNSPLHF	TGTGCCAGTAGTATGGGCCAGAATAATTCACCCCTCCACTTT	TRBJ1-6	NA	TRBV19	NA
CASSGPRLEQYF	TGTGCCAGCTCTGGCCCGAGGTTGGAGCAGTACTTC	TRBJ2-7	NA	TRBV7-9	NA
CASSLSSPSGRETQYF	TGCGCCAGCAGCTTATCTAGTCCTAGCGGGAGGGAGACCCAGTACTTC	TRBJ2-5	TRBD2	TRBV5-1	NA
CASRMTGGTETQYF	TGTGCCAGCAGAATGACAGGGGGCACGGAGACCCAGTACTTC	TRBJ2-5	TRBD1	TRBV6-5	NA
CASSPPGLAGGSEQFF	TGTGCCAGCAGCCCGCCGGGACTAGCGGGGGGGTCCGAGCAGTTCTTC	TRBJ2-1	TRBD2	TRBV5-4	NA
CASSQGNYGYTF	TGTGCCAGCAGCCAGGGGAACTATGGCTACACCTTC	TRBJ1-2	NA	TRBV14	NA
CASSPPSGGRNTGELFF	TGTGCCAGCTCACCACCATCGGGGGGCCGAAACACCGGGGAGCTGTTTTTT	TRBJ2-2	NA	TRBV18	NA
CASSRRLAGGNEQYF	TGTGCCAGCAGCCGGAGACTAGCGGGAGGGAACGAGCAGTACTTC	TRBJ2-7	TRBD2	TRBV4-2	NA
CASSPAWSGGDNEQFF	TGTGCCAGCTCACCAGCTTGGAGCGGGGGAGACAATGAGCAGTTCTTC	TRBJ2-1	TRBD2	TRBV18	NA
CASSLKTGGERTEAFF	TGTGCCAGCAGCTTGAAAACAGGGGGCGAGAGAACTGAAGCTTTCTTT	TRBJ1-1	TRBD1	TRBV11-2	NA
CASRRAPTGELFF	TGTGCCAGCAGACGCGCACCCACCGGGGAGCTGTTTTTT	TRBJ2-2	NA	TRBV6-5	NA
CASSSGHGTGVFF	TGCGCCAGCAGCTCGGGACACGGGACGGGGGTGTTTTTT	TRBJ1-4	NA	TRBV5-1	NA
CASSLRSPGRRNEKLFF	TGTGCCAGCAGCTTACGGTCCCCGGGACGGAGAAATGAAAAACTGTTTTTT	TRBJ1-4	NA	TRBV7-8	NA